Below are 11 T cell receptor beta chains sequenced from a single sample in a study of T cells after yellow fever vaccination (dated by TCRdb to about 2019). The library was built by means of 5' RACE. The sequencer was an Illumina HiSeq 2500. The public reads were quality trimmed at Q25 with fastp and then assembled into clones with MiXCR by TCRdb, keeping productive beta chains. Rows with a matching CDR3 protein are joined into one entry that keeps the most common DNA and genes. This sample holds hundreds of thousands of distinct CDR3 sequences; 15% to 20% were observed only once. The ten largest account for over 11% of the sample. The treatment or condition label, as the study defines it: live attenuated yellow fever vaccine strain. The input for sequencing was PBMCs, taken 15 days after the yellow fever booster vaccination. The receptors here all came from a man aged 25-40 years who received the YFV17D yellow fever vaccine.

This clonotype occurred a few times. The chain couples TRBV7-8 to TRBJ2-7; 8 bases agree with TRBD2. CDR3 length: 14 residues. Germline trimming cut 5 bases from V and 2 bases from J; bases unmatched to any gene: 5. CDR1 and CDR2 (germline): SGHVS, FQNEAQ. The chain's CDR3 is CASSTSGEAYEQYF. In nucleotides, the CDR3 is TGTGCCAGCAGCACTAGCGGAGAGGCCTACGAGCAGTACTTC.

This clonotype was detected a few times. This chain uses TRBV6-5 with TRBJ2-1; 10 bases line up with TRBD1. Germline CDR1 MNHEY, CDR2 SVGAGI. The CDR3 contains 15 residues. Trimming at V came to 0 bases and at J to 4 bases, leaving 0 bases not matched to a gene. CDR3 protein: CASSYSGQGYNEQFF. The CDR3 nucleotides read TGTGCCAGCAGTTACTCGGGACAGGGGTACAATGAGCAGTTCTTC.

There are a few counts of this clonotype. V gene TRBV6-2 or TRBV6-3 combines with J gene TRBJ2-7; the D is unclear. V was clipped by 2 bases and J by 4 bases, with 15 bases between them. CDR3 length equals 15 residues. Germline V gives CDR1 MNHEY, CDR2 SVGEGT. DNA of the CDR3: TGTGCCAGCAGTTACAAGGCGGAATCCTATTACGAGCAGTACTTC. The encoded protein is CASSYKAESYYEQYF.

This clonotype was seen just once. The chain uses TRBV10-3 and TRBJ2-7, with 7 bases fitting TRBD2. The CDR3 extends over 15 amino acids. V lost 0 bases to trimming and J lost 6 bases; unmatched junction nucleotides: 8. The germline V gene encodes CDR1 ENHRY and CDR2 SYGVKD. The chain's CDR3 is CAISESVAGAFEQYF. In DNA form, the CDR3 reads TGTGCCATCAGTGAGTCGGTGGCGGGAGCCTTCGAGCAGTACTTC.

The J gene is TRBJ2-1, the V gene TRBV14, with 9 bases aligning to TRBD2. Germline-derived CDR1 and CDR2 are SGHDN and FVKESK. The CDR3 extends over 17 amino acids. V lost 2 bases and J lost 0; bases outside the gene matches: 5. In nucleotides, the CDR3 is TGTGCCAGCAGCCAACCTAGCGGGGTCAGCTCCTACAATGAGCAGTTCTTC. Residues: CASSQPSGVSSYNEQFF.

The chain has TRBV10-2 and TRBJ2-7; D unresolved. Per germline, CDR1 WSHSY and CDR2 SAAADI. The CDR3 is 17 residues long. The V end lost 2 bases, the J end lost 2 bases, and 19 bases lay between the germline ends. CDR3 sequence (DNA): TGCGCCAGCAGTGAGCCTACCGAAATCTGGTCAGCCTACGAGCAGTACTTC. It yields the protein CASSEPTEIWSAYEQYF.

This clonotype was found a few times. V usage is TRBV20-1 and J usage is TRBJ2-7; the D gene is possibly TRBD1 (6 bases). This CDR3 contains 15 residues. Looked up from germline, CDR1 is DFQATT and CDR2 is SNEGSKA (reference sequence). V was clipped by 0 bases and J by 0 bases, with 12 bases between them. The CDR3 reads CSARDPGTPSYEQYF. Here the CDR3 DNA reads TGCAGTGCTAGAGATCCCGGGACACCCTCCTACGAGCAGTACTTC.

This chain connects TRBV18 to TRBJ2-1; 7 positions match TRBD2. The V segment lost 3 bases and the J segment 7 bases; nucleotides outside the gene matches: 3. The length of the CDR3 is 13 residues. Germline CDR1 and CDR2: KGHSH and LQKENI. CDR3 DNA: TGTGCCAGCTCACCTCAAGCGGGGAATGAGCAGTTCTTC. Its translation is CASSPQAGNEQFF.

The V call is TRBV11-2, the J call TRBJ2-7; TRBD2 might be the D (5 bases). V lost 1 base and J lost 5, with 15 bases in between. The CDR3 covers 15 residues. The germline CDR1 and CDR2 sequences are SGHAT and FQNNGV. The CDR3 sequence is CASSLVATSQNEQYF. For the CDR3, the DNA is TGTGCCAGCAGCTTAGTAGCGACATCACAGAACGAGCAGTACTTC. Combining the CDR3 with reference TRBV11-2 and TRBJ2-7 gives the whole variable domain EAGVAQSPRYKIIEKRQSVAFWCNPISGHATLYWYQQILGQGPKLLIQFQNNGVVDDSQLPKDRFSAERLKGVDSTLKIQPAKLEDSAVYLCASSLVATSQNEQYFGPGTRLTVT.

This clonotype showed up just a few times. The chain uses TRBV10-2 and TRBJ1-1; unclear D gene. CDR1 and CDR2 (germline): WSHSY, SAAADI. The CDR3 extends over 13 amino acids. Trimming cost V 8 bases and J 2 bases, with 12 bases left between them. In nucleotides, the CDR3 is TGCGCCAGCTCCGAGCCAGCCAACACTGAAGCTTTCTTT. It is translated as CASSEPANTEAFF.

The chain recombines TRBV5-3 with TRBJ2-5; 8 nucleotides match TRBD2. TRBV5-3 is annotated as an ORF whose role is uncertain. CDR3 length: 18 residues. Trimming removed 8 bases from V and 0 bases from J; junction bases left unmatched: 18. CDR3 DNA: TGTGCCAGTACTACTCCCTTAGCGGGAAAGGCCCACCAAGAGACCCAGTACTTC. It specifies CASTTPLAGKAHQETQYF.